This note documents a single T cell receptor beta chain sequence. Its specificity is unknown. The entry originates in a study of post-analysis software for immune sequencing data. Study-wide context: Disease courses included relapsing-remitting, secondary progressive and progressive-relapsing multiple sclerosis.

Study results and limitations: Significantly lower normalized Chao1 diversity was found in patients with multiple sclerosis relative to controls.

TCR beta cDNA libraries had unique molecular identifiers. The yield from roughly 1 to 10 million T cells was 500,000 or so cDNA molecules in total. TCRdb re-derived calls from the PCR reads in MiXCR, one entry per CDR3 protein. The table lists a few hundred thousand distinct CDR3 sequences, 35% to 45% of them singletons. The clonotype comes from a girl aged 2 to 10 with multiple sclerosis. Material for sequencing was blood.

CDR3 coding DNA: TGTGCCAGCAGTTATCTGGGACAGGGCCCTACCGGGGAGCTGTTTTTT. Protein sequence: CASSYLGQGPTGELFF. V gene TRBV6-2 or TRBV6-3 combines with J gene TRBJ2-2, with TRBD1 matching over 9 bases. Germline assignment: CDR1 MNHEY and CDR2 SVGEGT. Trimming at V came to 3 bases and at J to 5 bases, leaving 7 bases not matched to a gene. The CDR3 extends over 16 amino acids.